What follows are 27 T cell receptor beta chains derived from one specimen sequenced in a study of blood T cell repertoires in COVID-19. Sequencing was performed with immunoSEQ multiplex PCR; in TCRdb, only in-frame clones are kept and a portion is missing. The top ten hold 5.5% to 8.5% of the sample, which has nearly 300,000 clones, approximately 88% seen once. What was sequenced was peripheral blood. The origin of the receptors is a woman aged 25 to 39 who had recovered from COVID-19.

This clone was recorded a few times. Other DNA sequences in the sample encode the same CDR3. CDR3 nucleotide sequence: TGCGCCAGCAGCTTGGCAGGGGTTGGCAATCAGCCCCAGCATTTT. This codes for CASSLAGVGNQPQHF. This sequence joins TRBV5-1 and TRBJ1-5, with a possible D match to TRBD1 (6 bases). The CDR3 sequence is 15 residues long. Germline loops: CDR1 SGHRS, CDR2 YFSETQ. V gave up 0 bases and J gave up 2 bases, with 9 bases separating them.

The rearrangement joins TRBV11-3 to TRBJ1-1; no firm D call. CDR3 length: 13 residues. The germline gives CDR1 SGHNT, CDR2 YENEEA. V was cut by 3 bases and J by 0 bases, with 5 bases left in between. The CDR3 DNA follows: TGTGCCAGCAGCTTCAGGATGAACACTGAAGCTTTCTTT. This translates into CASSFRMNTEAFF. The entire variable domain, with the rest obtained from reference TRBV11-3 and TRBJ1-1, is as follows: EAGVVQSPRYKIIEKKQPVAFWCNPISGHNTLYWYLQNLGQGPELLIRYENEEAVDDSQLPKDRFSAERLKGVDSTLKIQPAELGDSAVYLCASSFRMNTEAFFGQGTRLTVV.

V gene TRBV3-1 (or the pseudogene TRBV3-2) combines with J gene TRBJ2-7, with D uncertain. The V end was cut by 1 base, the J end by 3 bases, with 13 bases between. This CDR3 has 15 amino acids. Germline V gene sequence: CDR1 LGHDT, CDR2 YNNKEL (reference sequence). The CDR3 spells CASSQGRVSFYEQYF. As DNA, the CDR3 is TGTGCCAGCAGCCAAGGCCGGGTCAGTTTCTACGAGCAGTACTTC.

This rearrangement joins TRBV4-2 to TRBJ2-7, with D possibly matching TRBD1 (6 bases). This CDR3 contains 14 residues. Germline V gene data show CDR1 as LGHNA and CDR2 as YNFKEQ. Trimming stripped 1 base from V and 4 bases from J, with 11 bases between. In nucleotides, the CDR3 is TGTGCCAGCAGCCAAGGGCTGGGGGCTTACGAGCAGTACTTC. Its translation is CASSQGLGAYEQYF.

The chain couples TRBV28 to TRBJ1-1; D remains ambiguous. The germline gives CDR1 MDHEN, CDR2 SYDVKM. The germline V and J ends were trimmed by 5 bases and 3 bases, with 7 bases remaining between them. This CDR3 contains 12 residues. CDR3 in DNA: TGTGCCAGCAGTACTGAATACACTGAAGCTTTCTTT. Protein sequence: CASSTEYTEAFF.

The chain couples TRBV5-4 to TRBJ2-3; maybe TRBD2 (7 bases). V was trimmed by 6 bases and J by 5 bases, leaving 19 bases between them. Germline assignment: CDR1 SGHNT and CDR2 YYREEE (reference sequence). The CDR3 consists of 15 residues. The CDR3 sequence: CASTVGGPGGDTQYF. Written as DNA, the CDR3 is TGTGCCAGCACCGTGGGGGGGCCGGGAGGAGATACGCAGTATTTT.

The rearrangement joins TRBV9 to TRBJ1-5; D uncertain. Trimming stripped 3 bases from V and 10 bases from J, with 14 bases between. The CDR3 spans 13 residues. CDR1 and CDR2 from the germline V gene are SGDLS and YYNGEE. CDR3 bases: TGTGCCAGCAGCGCAACGCAGGTAGGACCCCAGCATTTT. Translated, it gives CASSATQVGPQHF.

This chain joins TRBV6-2 or TRBV6-3 and TRBJ2-4, with 8 bases that match TRBD1. J was trimmed by 0 bases and V by 5 bases; bases with no gene match: 6. The CDR3 sequence is 16 residues long. Germline-derived CDR1 and CDR2 are MNHEY and SVGEGT. CDR3 in amino acids: CASSQQGGLAKNIQYF. The CDR3 bases are TGTGCCAGCAGTCAACAGGGGGGTCTAGCCAAAAACATTCAGTACTTC.

The chain links TRBV27 to TRBJ1-5, with a tentative D call TRBD1 (5 bases). The length of the CDR3 is 15 residues. Germline V CDR1 and CDR2: MNHEY, SMNVEV (reference sequence). Trimming cost V 0 bases and J 6 bases, with 12 bases left between them. CDR3 DNA sequence: TGTGCCAGCAGTTTATCCAGGGCGTCGGGTCAGCCCCAGCATTTT. This codes for CASSLSRASGQPQHF.

This chain joins TRBV3-1 (or the pseudogene TRBV3-2) and TRBJ1-1; no clear D gene. Per germline, CDR1 LGHDT and CDR2 YNNKEL (reference sequence). With 0 bases removed from V and 4 bases from J, the gap between germline ends came to 12 bases. The CDR3 has 15 amino acids. The CDR3 is CASSQDRFTGTEAFF. The CDR3 DNA is TGTGCCAGCAGCCAAGACCGCTTCACGGGCACTGAAGCTTTCTTT.

This clone has a single count. This sequence joins TRBV28 and TRBJ1-4, with 9 bases lining up with TRBD1. Germline CDR1 and CDR2: MDHEN and SYDVKM. The CDR3 covers 15 residues. The ends lost 6 bases at V and 8 bases at J; junction bases unmatched: 10. CDR3: CASRSGTGISEKLFF. The CDR3, as DNA: TGTGCCAGCAGAAGCGGGACAGGGATAAGCGAAAAACTGTTTTTT.

The V and J genes are TRBV19 and TRBJ1-1; TRBD1 matches 8 bases. Per the germline V gene, CDR1 is LNHDA and CDR2 is SQIVND (reference sequence). This CDR3 is 11 amino acids long. V shed 3 bases, J shed 11 bases, and the junction held 2 bases outside the gene matches. The CDR3 nucleotides are TGTGCCAGTAGTATGACAGGGGCTGCTTTCTTT. Its protein is CASSMTGAAFF.

This chain links TRBV6-1 with TRBJ1-6; weak D call: TRBD1 (5 bases). The germline CDR1 and CDR2 sequences are MNHNS and SASEGT. The CDR3 has 14 amino acids. The germline V and J ends were trimmed by 0 bases and 8 bases, with 8 bases remaining between them. CDR3 sequence: CASSEALRDSPLHF. In nucleotides, the CDR3 is TGTGCCAGCAGTGAAGCGCTCAGGGATTCACCCCTCCACTTT.

The V and J genes are TRBV5-4 and TRBJ1-6; 11 bases agree with TRBD1. CDR1 SGHNT and CDR2 YYREEE come from the germline V gene (reference sequence). The CDR3 is 16 residues long. Trimming removed 4 bases from V and 1 base from J; junction bases left unmatched: 1. The CDR3 reads CASSRDRGSYNSPLHF. The CDR3 DNA reads TGTGCCAGCAGCCGGGACAGGGGGTCCTATAATTCACCCCTCCACTTT.

V gene TRBV28 combines with J gene TRBJ2-7; 11 bases fit TRBD2. In germline, CDR1 is MDHEN, CDR2 SYDVKM. With 6 bases clipped from V and 3 bases from J, the junction kept 7 bases outside the gene matches. CDR3 size: 15 residues. The CDR3 is CASRPGGTSGYEQYF. The CDR3 nucleotides are TGTGCCAGCAGGCCCGGTGGGACTAGCGGCTACGAGCAGTACTTC.

This sequence joins TRBV5-4 and TRBJ2-7; 10 positions agree with TRBD2. The CDR3 has 19 residues. The germline V gene encodes CDR1 SGHNT and CDR2 YYREEE (reference sequence). The junction had 16 bases not matched to a gene; V was cut back by 4 bases and J by 0 bases. CDR3 loop: CASSRGLRTSGGASYEQYF. CDR3 nucleotides: TGTGCCAGCAGCAGGGGGCTCAGGACCAGCGGGGGGGCCTCCTACGAGCAGTACTTC.

The table lists this clone with a few counts. The chain combines TRBV14 with TRBJ1-6; no clear D gene. V lost 4 bases, J lost 8 bases, and 12 bases lay in between. This CDR3 spans 14 amino acids. Per germline, CDR1 SGHDN and CDR2 FVKESK. The CDR3 region has the DNA TGTGCCAGCAGCCGTTCTACGCGGGATTCACCCCTCCACTTT. This sequence encodes CASSRSTRDSPLHF.

The V call is TRBV12-3 or TRBV12-4, the J call TRBJ2-1, with 8 bases identical to TRBD2. This CDR3 has 12 amino acids. The ends lost 7 bases at V and 16 bases at J; junction bases unmatched: 12. CDR3 nucleotide sequence: TGTGCCAGCACCGTCAAGAGTGGGACTAGATTCTTC. Residues: CASTVKSGTRFF.

The CDR3 loop reads CASSWGTGGNTEAFF. The CDR3 coding sequence is TGTGCCAGCAGCTGGGGGACAGGAGGGAACACTGAAGCTTTCTTT. This rearrangement joins TRBV7-9 to TRBJ1-1, with 8 bases fitting TRBD1. The CDR3 loop spans 15 amino acids. In germline, CDR1 is SEHNR, CDR2 FQNEAQ (reference sequence). The V segment lost 4 bases and the J segment 1 base; nucleotides outside the gene matches: 5.

V usage is TRBV4-2 and J usage is TRBJ2-5; 9 positions agree with TRBD2. V shed 0 bases, J shed 2 bases, and the junction held 7 bases outside the gene matches. The V gene's germline CDR1 is LGHNA and CDR2 YNFKEQ. This CDR3 has 17 residues. Written as DNA, the CDR3 is TGTGCCAGCAGCCAAGATCCGGCGGGGGGGGCTCAAGAGACCCAGTACTTC. This sequence encodes CASSQDPAGGAQETQYF.

The chain joins TRBV2 to TRBJ1-5; D is unclear. This CDR3 region has 13 residues. Germline V lookup: CDR1 SNHLY, CDR2 FYNNEI. Trimming pared 4 bases from V and 7 bases from J, leaving 11 bases between. The CDR3 protein is CASSGESLQPQHF. The CDR3 bases are TGTGCCAGCAGTGGGGAGTCTCTACAGCCCCAGCATTTT.

This chain joins TRBV27 and TRBJ2-7; no clear D gene. The length of the CDR3 is 14 residues. Germline-derived CDR1 and CDR2 are MNHEY and SMNVEV (reference sequence). The V end lost 4 bases, the J end lost 3 bases, and 13 bases lay between the germline ends. CDR3 in amino acids: CASSSVRPYYEQYF. The CDR3 coding sequence is TGTGCCAGCAGTTCAGTCAGGCCCTACTACGAGCAGTACTTC.

This clone has only one observation. The chain carries TRBV21-1 and TRBJ1-5. TRBV21-1 is classified as a pseudogene. The CDR3 runs to 15 residues. CDR3 amino acids: CASSKLVRPHQPQHF. Written as DNA, the CDR3 is TGTGCCAGCAGCAAACTAGTGCGGCCGCATCAGCCCCAGCATTTT.

This chain links TRBV5-5 with TRBJ1-3; D is ambiguous. CDR1 and CDR2 (germline): SGHKS, YYEKEE (reference sequence). The CDR3 runs 14 residues. V shed 1 base and J shed 0 bases, with 5 bases lying between them. The CDR3 is CASSLRGSGNTIYF. The CDR3 DNA is TGTGCCAGCAGCTTGCGGGGCTCTGGAAACACCATATATTTT.

This clone was counted once. V usage is TRBV19 and J usage is TRBJ2-4, with TRBD2 matching 8 bases. V lost 3 bases to trimming and J lost 0 bases; unmatched junction nucleotides: 4. The CDR3 totals 16 residues. Germline CDR1 LNHDA, CDR2 SQIVND (reference sequence). The CDR3 nucleotides are TGTGCCAGTAGTATCCGGGAGGGCCTAGCCAAAAACATTCAGTACTTC. Encoded protein: CASSIREGLAKNIQYF.

J is TRBJ2-5 and V is TRBV27; D is unclear. Trimming stripped 3 bases from V and 2 bases from J, with 10 bases between. Looked up from germline, CDR1 is MNHEY and CDR2 is SMNVEV (reference sequence). This CDR3 comprises 14 residues. In nucleotides, the CDR3 is TGTGCCAGCAGTTTTTCCCCCGTACAAGAGACCCAGTACTTC. This encodes CASSFSPVQETQYF.

The V and J genes are TRBV7-2 and TRBJ2-7; 11 bases are a match to TRBD2. The germline V gene has CDR1 SGHTA and CDR2 FQGNSA. V was pared by 1 base and J by 6 bases, with 5 bases of the junction left unmatched. The CDR3 has 15 residues. CDR3 sequence reads: CASSLGSGGAVEQYF. The CDR3, as DNA: TGTGCCAGCAGCTTAGGTAGCGGGGGGGCTGTCGAGCAGTACTTC.